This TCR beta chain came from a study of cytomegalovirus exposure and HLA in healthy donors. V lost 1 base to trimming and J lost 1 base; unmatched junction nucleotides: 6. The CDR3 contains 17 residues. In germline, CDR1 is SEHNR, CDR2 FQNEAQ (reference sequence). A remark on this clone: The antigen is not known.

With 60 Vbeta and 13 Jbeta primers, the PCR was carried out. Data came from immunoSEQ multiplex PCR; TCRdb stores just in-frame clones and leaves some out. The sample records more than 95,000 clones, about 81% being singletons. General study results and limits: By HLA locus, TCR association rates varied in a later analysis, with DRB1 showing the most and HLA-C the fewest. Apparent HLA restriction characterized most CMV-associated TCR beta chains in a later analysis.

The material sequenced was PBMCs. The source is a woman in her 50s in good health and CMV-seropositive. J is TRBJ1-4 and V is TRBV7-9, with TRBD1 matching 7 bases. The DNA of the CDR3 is TGTGCCAGCAGCTTAGAGGACAGGTGGGAAACTAATGAAAAACTGTTTTTT. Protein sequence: CASSLEDRWETNEKLFF.